The 8 T cell receptor beta chains below all came from one sample that was sequenced in a study of PD-L1 blockade in urothelial cancer. Using immunoSEQ multiplex PCR, the repertoire was profiled, and TCRdb retains in-frame clones only, with some absent. The data show approximately 90,000 clones, with around 85% seen just once and around an eighth held by the top ten. Sample time point: pretreatment peripheral blood. The source material was PBMCs, sampled around atezolizumab (anti-PD-L1) treatment. These receptors were taken from a man aged 55 to 70 with urothelial cancer.

The chain couples TRBV6-5 to TRBJ1-2; unclear D gene. Trimming shortened V by 5 bases and J by 5 bases, and 9 bases separated the two germline ends. Germline CDR1 reads MNHEY; CDR2 reads SVGAGI. The CDR3 has 12 amino acids. CDR3 residues: CASSPSGYGYTF. CDR3 DNA: TGTGCCAGCAGTCCGAGCGGGTATGGCTACACCTTC.

The chain couples TRBV5-6 to TRBJ1-5, with 7 positions matching TRBD1. Germline V CDR1 and CDR2: SGHDT, YYEEEE. CDR3 length: 17 amino acids. With V trimmed by 4 bases and J by 4 bases, 14 bases remained unmatched. CDR3: CASSPASGQDVNQPQHF. In DNA, the CDR3 is TGTGCCAGCAGCCCTGCCAGTGGACAGGACGTAAATCAGCCCCAGCATTTT. Full variable domain (rest looked up from reference TRBV5-6 and TRBJ1-5): DAGVTQSPTHLIKTRGQQVTLRCSPKSGHDTVSWYQQALGQGPQFIFQYYEEEERQRGNFPDRFSGHQFPNYSSELNVNALLLGDSALYLCASSPASGQDVNQPQHFGDGTRLSIL.

This clone was seen a single time. The rearrangement links TRBV4-1 to TRBJ1-3; 7 positions agree with TRBD1. Germline CDR1 is MGHRA and CDR2 is YSYEKL. V trimming: 3 bases; J trimming: 1 base; junction bases outside the gene matches: 3. The CDR3 is made up of 15 amino acids. The CDR3 is CASSQVRGSGNTIYF. The CDR3 bases are TGCGCCAGCAGCCAGGTCAGGGGGTCTGGAAACACCATATATTTT.

The gene calls are TRBV11-2 and TRBJ2-1; 9 nucleotides agree with TRBD1. From germline, CDR1 is SGHAT and CDR2 FQNNGV. V was clipped by 1 base and J by 3 bases; unmatched bases: 4. The CDR3 totals 16 residues. This chain's CDR3 is CASSLVDRGIYNEQFF. The CDR3 DNA reads as TGTGCCAGCAGCTTAGTGGACAGGGGAATCTACAATGAGCAGTTCTTC. The variable domain in full, completed from reference TRBV11-2 and TRBJ2-1, reads EAGVAQSPRYKIIEKRQSVAFWCNPISGHATLYWYQQILGQGPKLLIQFQNNGVVDDSQLPKDRFSAERLKGVDSTLKIQPAKLEDSAVYLCASSLVDRGIYNEQFFGPGTRLTVL.

The rearrangement uses TRBV6-6 and TRBJ2-7, with 11 positions matching TRBD2. Germline lookup yields CDR1 MNHNY and CDR2 SVGAGI (reference sequence). The CDR3 has 14 amino acids. With 0 bases clipped from V and 5 bases from J, the junction kept 0 bases outside the gene matches. CDR3 residues: CASSYSTSGNEQYF. DNA of the CDR3: TGTGCCAGCAGTTACTCGACTAGCGGGAACGAGCAGTACTTC.

The V call is TRBV7-9, the J call TRBJ2-1, with 10 bases aligning to TRBD2. The trim removed 7 bases at V and 0 bases at J, leaving 3 bases unmatched. Germline V gives CDR1 SEHNR, CDR2 FQNEAQ (reference sequence). There are 15 residues in the CDR3. The CDR3: CASTVAGGSYNEQFF. The CDR3 DNA reads TGTGCCAGCACCGTAGCGGGAGGCTCCTACAATGAGCAGTTCTTC.

This rearrangement joins TRBV27 to TRBJ1-2; D is possibly TRBD1 (5 bases). The germline V and J ends were trimmed by 5 bases and 0 bases, with 19 bases remaining between them. The germline gives CDR1 MNHEY, CDR2 SMNVEV (reference sequence). This CDR3 region has 17 residues. The CDR3 here is CASSLTPSQGPNYGYTF. The CDR3 DNA reads as TGTGCCAGCAGTCTTACACCCAGCCAGGGTCCTAACTATGGCTACACCTTC.

This clone is classed as medium-sized. This chain links TRBV19 with TRBJ1-6, with D possibly TRBD1 on 6 matching bases. CDR3 length: 15 amino acids. The V end was cut by 7 bases, the J end by 7 bases, with 17 bases between. Germline CDR1 and CDR2: LNHDA and SQIVND (reference sequence). Written as DNA, the CDR3 is TGTGCCAGTACCCGGGGGGCTTTTAACAATTCACCCCTCCACTTT. Translated, it gives CASTRGAFNNSPLHF.